These T cell receptor beta chains were read from a single sample in a study of blood T cells in healthy people across ages. TCRdb passed the 5' RACE reads through MiXCR, listing each CDR3 protein once. The sample yields around 1,900,000 distinct CDR3 sequences, around 40% seen once. Sequencing was done on a sample of blood. These receptors all stem from a human donor in good health. The conserved cysteine and the conserved F or W are not part of the CDR3 here. The order of the fields is CDR3 protein, V gene, J gene.

AIENRASSYEQY	TRBV19	TRBJ2-7
ASSEEGTGQETQY	TRBV2	TRBJ2-5
ASSSTGMGSPLH	TRBV6-2/TRBV6-3	TRBJ1-6
ASSLTGGAAYEQY	TRBV7-3	TRBJ2-7
ASSLRAGLIYEQY	TRBV7-2	TRBJ2-7
ASSSSFRDSGRY	TRBV7-2	TRBJ2-3
ASSSDRVNEQY	TRBV12-3/TRBV12-4	TRBJ2-5
ASSLKAGGPETQY	TRBV4-2	TRBJ2-5
AISNGAGRQAF	TRBV7-7	TRBJ1-1
ASTGVEKLF	TRBV2	TRBJ1-4
SVAGGYT	TRBV29-1	TRBJ1-2
ASSLRGRDTEAF	TRBV12-3/TRBV12-4	TRBJ1-1
ASSYVGGLLAYEQY	TRBV6-2/TRBV6-3	TRBJ2-7
ASTPSGHSYEQY	TRBV4-1	TRBJ2-7
ASSQMGSTDTQY	TRBV4-3	TRBJ2-3
ASSLGTDNYGYT	TRBV12-3/TRBV12-4	TRBJ1-2
ATSDQFGYT	TRBV24-1	TRBJ1-2
ASSESRQRPLH	TRBV6-1	TRBJ1-6
ASSSGTGRRSTEAF	TRBV7-2	TRBJ1-1
ASSLARLSGANVLT	TRBV4-1	TRBJ2-6
ASSPELGTEAF	TRBV18	TRBJ1-1
ASSSFVSGTGAFETQY	TRBV5-1	TRBJ2-5
ASSDSIGHDTNYGYT	TRBV9	TRBJ1-2
ASSYHGTLYERY	TRBV6-6	TRBJ2-5
ASGGQYEQY	TRBV28	.
ASSLDSRVGY	TRBV5-1	TRBJ2-3
ASSHAGSDTQY	TRBV11-1	TRBJ2-3
ASSFAGLAGEGTQY	TRBV12-3/TRBV12-4	TRBJ2-3
SATSEPATSYNEQF	TRBV20-1	TRBJ2-1
ASSSSIPTGELF	TRBV5-6	TRBJ2-2
SVRGYLNTEAF	TRBV29-1	TRBJ1-1
ASSLQGPAYEQY	TRBV5-1	TRBJ2-7
ASSLEVIPETQY	TRBV5-1	TRBJ2-5
ASSQENRIQTYEQF	TRBV4-1	TRBJ2-1
ASSLEPYYEQY	TRBV5-1	.
ASSRGWVVGQPQH	TRBV7-8	TRBJ1-5